A single sample gave rise to the 9 T cell receptor beta chains below, sequenced in a study of T cell responses to AZD1222 COVID-19 vaccine. Only in-frame clones appear in the TCRdb table, and some are missing; sequencing was by immunoSEQ multiplex PCR. The sample carries 150,000 to 200,000 clones, 92% recorded once. This specimen consisted of peripheral blood, obtained on day 0 of AZD1222 vaccination. Every receptor here comes from an adult in good health.

The chain joins TRBV6-2 or TRBV6-3 to TRBJ2-1; TRBD2 agrees at 10 bases. Trimming cost V 5 bases and J 2 bases; bases outside gene matches: 12. The length of the CDR3 is 18 residues. Germline lookup yields CDR1 MNHEY and CDR2 SVGEGT. The CDR3 is CASSKPSSGRRAYNEQFF. The DNA for the CDR3 is TGTGCCAGCAGTAAACCTTCTAGCGGGAGAAGAGCCTACAATGAGCAGTTCTTC.

This rearrangement joins TRBV28 to TRBJ1-2; 7 nucleotides line up with TRBD1. Germline CDR1 MDHEN, CDR2 SYDVKM. The CDR3 loop spans 11 amino acids. CDR3 sequence: CTTGEQNGYTF. CDR3 nucleotide sequence: TGTACTACAGGGGAGCAAAATGGCTACACCTTC.

The chain recombines TRBV27 with TRBJ2-7, with D possibly being TRBD1 or TRBD2 (5 bases each). This CDR3 has 16 residues. Germline-derived CDR1 and CDR2 are MNHEY and SMNVEV (reference sequence). Deletions cut 5 bases from V and 7 bases from J, with 24 bases between. CDR3 nucleotide sequence: TGTGCCAGCAGTCCTACCGGGACGGGCGGTACGGAGGAGCAGTACTTC. It is translated as CASSPTGTGGTEEQYF.

The chain is built from TRBV21-1 and TRBJ2-7. TRBV21-1 is a pseudogene locus. The CDR3 consists of 10 residues. In DNA, the CDR3 is TGTGCCAGCAGCAAAGAGGTGCAGTACTTC. This sequence encodes CASSKEVQYF.

This clone came up once. V and J are TRBV29-1 and TRBJ1-2, with 7 bases lining up with TRBD1. The CDR3 is 12 amino acids. The ends lost 4 bases at V and 10 bases at J; junction bases unmatched: 9. The V gene's germline CDR1 is SQVTM and CDR2 ANQGSEA. The CDR3 protein is CSVGKGAQDYTF. CDR3 sequence (DNA): TGCAGCGTTGGAAAGGGGGCGCAGGACTACACCTTC.

CDR3 residues: CASSLDSNYGYTF. CDR3 sequence (DNA): TGTGCCAGCAGCTTAGACTCTAACTATGGCTACACCTTC. The V gene is TRBV7-2, the J gene TRBJ1-2; D remains unclear. This CDR3 spans 13 amino acids. CDR1 and CDR2 from the germline V gene are SGHTA and FQGNSA. Trimming cost V 1 base and J 0 bases, with 3 bases left between them.

The rearrangement uses TRBV4-2 and TRBJ1-1, with D possibly TRBD1 on 5 matching bases. This CDR3 contains 15 residues. The germline V gene has CDR1 LGHNA and CDR2 YNFKEQ. The ends were cut back, 3 bases at V and 0 bases at J, with 11 bases in the middle. CDR3 bases: TGTGCCAGCAGCCAGGCCGGGACGGTGAACACTGAAGCTTTCTTT. This translates into CASSQAGTVNTEAFF.

This rearrangement joins TRBV5-4 to TRBJ2-7; TRBD2 matches 7 bases. J lost 4 bases, V lost 3 bases, and 4 bases had no gene match. Germline lookup yields CDR1 SGHNT and CDR2 YYREEE (reference sequence). The CDR3 has 13 amino acids. CDR3 residues: CASSSAGVYEQYF. The CDR3 region has the DNA TGTGCCAGCAGCTCCGCGGGAGTATACGAGCAGTACTTC.

The V and J genes are TRBV7-2 and TRBJ2-3; D ambiguous. The CDR3 is 14 residues long. The germline V gene has CDR1 SGHTA and CDR2 FQGNSA. The V gene lost 4 bases and the J gene lost 2 bases, with 10 bases spanning the gap. CDR3 bases: TGTGCCAGCAGCTCCTCGCTCTTCACAGATACGCAGTATTTT. Protein product: CASSSSLFTDTQYF.